Here is one T cell receptor (beta chain) with its context. Its cognate antigen has yet to be identified. The gene nomenclature and germline references here are murine. The read gets to within 4 residues of the CDR3 end, and the germline J gene fills in the rest. The data belong to a study of CD8+ T cells in alopecia areata (dated by TCRdb to 2016 to 2019). Study-wide context: Skin from C3H/HeJ donors with spontaneous alopecia (6-12 months old) was grafted onto female C3H/HeJ recipients that were roughly 6-11 weeks old. immunoSEQ multiplex PCR using 35 Vbeta forward primers and 13 Jbeta reverse primers was used to amplify TCRbeta CDR3 regions. Clonality in the scalp was compared among normal scalp (n=4), patchy alopecia areata scalp (n=8), and alopecia totalis/universalis scalp (n=8). RNA was obtained with the PAXgene miRNA kit for fixed scalp, the miRNeasy kit for PBMCs, and the RNeasy kit for mouse skin. In humans, TCRbeta sequencing was performed on scalp tissue and on sorted CD4+ and CD8+ peripheral blood T cells from healthy controls and from patients with patchy or totalis/universalis alopecia areata. The study used high-throughput TCRbeta sequencing to examine T cell clonal expansion in alopecia areata, in both the C3H/HeJ mouse model and human patients. Here is what the overall study found, with its caveats: Lesional scalp, especially in alopecia totalis/universalis, showed higher clonality and more expanded CD8+ clones than normal scalp, suggesting antigenic drive. Shared TCR sequences between patients were less evident than in mice, which may be partly attributable to HLA diversity in the patient population. Resident alphabeta T cells in normal human skin are also sequenced, complicating scalp TCR repertoire analysis, unlike mouse skin dominated by gammadelta T cells.

Library method: the immunoSEQ multiplex PCR assay. RNA was extracted from all samples and reverse transcribed into cDNA, which served as template for TCR sequencing. First-strand cDNA was synthesized using SuperScript III with a 2:1 mix of oligo-dT and random hexamers. A synthetic immune receptor repertoire was used to assess amplification bias, and residual bias was removed computationally. Sequencing of the libraries was done on Illumina HiSeq with 60 bp reads that cover the CDR3, reading from J toward V. Regarding the original processing steps: Raw reads were preprocessed for error removal, and CDR3 was defined according to IMGT conventions as running from the conserved cysteine to phenylalanine. Clonality was computed as 1 minus the Shannon entropy, with the entropy normalized by log2 of the number of productive unique TCRs. Whether each scalp clone was CD4 or CD8 was inferred by checking scalp TCRbeta sequences against the CD4 and CD8 repertoires from sorted blood. TCRdb mirrors the immuneACCESS table, restricted to in-frame sequences. Some clones are absent from its copies; in checked studies, under half trace to an unresolved V gene, and the reason for the others is unknown. The V and J calls and clone size are taken from that table; D and trimming were inferred from the DNA. The table notes 200,000 to 300,000 clones here, none of them singletons. About 1.2% of the sample lies in the top ten.

Pooled mouse cutaneous lymph node cells were stained for CD4, CD8alpha, NKG2D, NKG2ACE and other markers and were then sorted on a BD Influx. Including cysteine and phenylalanine, the CDR3 has 13 amino acids. The 27 bases shown cover part of the CDR3, and their frame starts at base 1. Trimming takes 5 bases from V and 0 bases from J, and the germline ends sit 8 bases apart. The germline V gene (reference sequence) gives CDR1 as NNHNN and CDR2 as SYGAGS. The sequence derives from a C3H/HeJ mouse with alopecia areata. The MHC haplotype carried by mice of this strain is H2-k. The chain joins TRBV13-2 to TRBJ1-2; the D gene is unclear. The specimen sequenced was CD4+ T cells sorted from a lymph node. This receptor has the CDR3 CASGQPANSDYTF. The part of the CDR3 DNA that was read is TGTGCCAGCGGACAGCCTGCAAACTCC.